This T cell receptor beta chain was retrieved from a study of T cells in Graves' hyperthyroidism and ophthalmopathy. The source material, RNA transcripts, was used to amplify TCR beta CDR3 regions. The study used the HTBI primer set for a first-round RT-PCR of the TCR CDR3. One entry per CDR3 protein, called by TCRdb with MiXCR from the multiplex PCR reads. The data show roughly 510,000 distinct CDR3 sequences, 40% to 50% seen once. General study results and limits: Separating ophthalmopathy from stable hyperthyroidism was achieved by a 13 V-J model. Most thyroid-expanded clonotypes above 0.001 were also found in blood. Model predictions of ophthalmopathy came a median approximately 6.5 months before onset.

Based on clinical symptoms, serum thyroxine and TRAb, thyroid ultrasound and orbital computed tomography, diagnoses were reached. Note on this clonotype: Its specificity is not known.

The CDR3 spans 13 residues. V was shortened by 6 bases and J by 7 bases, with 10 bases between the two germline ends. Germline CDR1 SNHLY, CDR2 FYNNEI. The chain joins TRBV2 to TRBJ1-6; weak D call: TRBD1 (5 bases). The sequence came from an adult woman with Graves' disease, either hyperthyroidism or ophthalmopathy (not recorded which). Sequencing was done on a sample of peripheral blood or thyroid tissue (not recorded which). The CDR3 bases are TGTGCCAGCAGGGGGGACGAGAATTCACCCCTCCACTTT. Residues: CASRGDENSPLHF. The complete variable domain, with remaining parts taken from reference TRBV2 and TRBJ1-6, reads EPEVTQTPSHQVTQMGQEVILRCVPISNHLYFYWYRQILGQKVEFLVSFYNNEISEKSEIFDDQFSVERPDGSNFTLKIRSTKLEDSAMYFCASRGDENSPLHFGNGTRLTVT.